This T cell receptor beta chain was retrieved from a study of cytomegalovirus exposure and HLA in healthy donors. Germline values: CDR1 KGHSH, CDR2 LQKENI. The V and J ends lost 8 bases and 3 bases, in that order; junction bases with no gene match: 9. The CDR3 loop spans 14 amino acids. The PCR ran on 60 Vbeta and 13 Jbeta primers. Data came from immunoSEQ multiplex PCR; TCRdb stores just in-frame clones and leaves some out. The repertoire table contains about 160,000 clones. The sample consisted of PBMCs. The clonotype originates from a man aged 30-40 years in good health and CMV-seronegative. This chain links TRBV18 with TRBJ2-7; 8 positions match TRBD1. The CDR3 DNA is TGTGCCAGCACCATTGACGGGACAGGCTACGAGCAGTACTTC. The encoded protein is CASTIDGTGYEQYF. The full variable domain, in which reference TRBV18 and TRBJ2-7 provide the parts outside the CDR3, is NAGVMQNPRHLVRRRGQEARLRCSPMKGHSHVYWYRQLPEEGLKFMVYLQKENIIDESGMPKERFSAEFPKEGPSILRIQQVVRGDSAAYFCASTIDGTGYEQYFGPGTRLTVT.